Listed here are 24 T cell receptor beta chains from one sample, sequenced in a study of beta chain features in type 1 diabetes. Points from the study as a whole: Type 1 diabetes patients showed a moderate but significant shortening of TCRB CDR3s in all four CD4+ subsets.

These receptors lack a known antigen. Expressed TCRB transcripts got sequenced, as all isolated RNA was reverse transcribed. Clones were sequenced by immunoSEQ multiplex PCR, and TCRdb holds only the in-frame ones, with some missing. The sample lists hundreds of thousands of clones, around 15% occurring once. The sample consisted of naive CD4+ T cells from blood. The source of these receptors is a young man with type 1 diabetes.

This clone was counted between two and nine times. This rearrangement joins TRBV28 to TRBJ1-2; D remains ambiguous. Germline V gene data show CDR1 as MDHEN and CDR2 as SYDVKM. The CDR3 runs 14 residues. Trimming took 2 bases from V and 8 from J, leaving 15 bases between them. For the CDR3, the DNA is TGTGCCAGCAGTTTAAACCTCCGGAGGGAGGGCTACACCTTC. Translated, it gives CASSLNLRREGYTF.

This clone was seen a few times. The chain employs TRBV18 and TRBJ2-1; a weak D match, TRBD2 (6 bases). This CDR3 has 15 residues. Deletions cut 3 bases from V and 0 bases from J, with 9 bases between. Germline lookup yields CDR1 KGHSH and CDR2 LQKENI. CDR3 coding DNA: TGTGCCAGCTCACCTAGGGAGGACTCCTACAATGAGCAGTTCTTC. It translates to CASSPREDSYNEQFF.

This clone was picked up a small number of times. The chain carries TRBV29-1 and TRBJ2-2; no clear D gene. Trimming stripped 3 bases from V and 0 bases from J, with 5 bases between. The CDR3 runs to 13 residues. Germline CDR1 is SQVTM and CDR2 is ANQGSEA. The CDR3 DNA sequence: TGCAGCGTTGACAGTACGAACACCGGGGAGCTGTTTTTT. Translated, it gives CSVDSTNTGELFF.

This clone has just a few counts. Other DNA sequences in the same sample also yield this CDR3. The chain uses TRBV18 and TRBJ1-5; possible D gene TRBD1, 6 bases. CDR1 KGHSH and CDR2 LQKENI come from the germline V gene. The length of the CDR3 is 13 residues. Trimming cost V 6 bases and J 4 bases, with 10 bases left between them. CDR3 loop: CASSPGENQPQHF. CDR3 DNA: TGTGCCAGCTCCCCAGGGGAGAATCAGCCCCAGCATTTT.

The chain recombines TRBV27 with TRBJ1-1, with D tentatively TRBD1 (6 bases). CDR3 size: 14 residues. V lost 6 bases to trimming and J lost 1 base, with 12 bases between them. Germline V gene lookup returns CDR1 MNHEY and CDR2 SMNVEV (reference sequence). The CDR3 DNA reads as TGTGCCAGCAGGACAGGTCTAAGGAACACTGAAGCTTTCTTT. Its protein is CASRTGLRNTEAFF.

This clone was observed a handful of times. Written as DNA, the CDR3 is TGTGCCAGTAGTGGGAAAGTGAACACTGAAGCTTTCTTT. Its protein is CASSGKVNTEAFF. The chain employs TRBV19 and TRBJ1-1, with unresolved D. Deletions cut 5 bases from V and 0 bases from J, with 7 bases between. The CDR3 is 13 residues long. CDR1 and CDR2 (germline): LNHDA, SQIVND (reference sequence). Drawing the rest from reference TRBV19 and TRBJ1-1, the complete variable domain is DGGITQSPKYLFRKEGQNVTLSCEQNLNHDAMYWYRQDPGQGLRLIYYSQIVNDFQKGDIAEGYSVSREKKESFPLTVTSAQKNPTAFYLCASSGKVNTEAFFGQGTRLTVV.

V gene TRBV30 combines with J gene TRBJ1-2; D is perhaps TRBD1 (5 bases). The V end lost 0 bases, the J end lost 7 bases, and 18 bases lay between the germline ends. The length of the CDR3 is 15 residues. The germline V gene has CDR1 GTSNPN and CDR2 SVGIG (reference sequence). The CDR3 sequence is CAWSVKWIGETGYTF. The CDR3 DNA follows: TGTGCCTGGAGTGTAAAGTGGATAGGGGAGACTGGCTACACCTTC.

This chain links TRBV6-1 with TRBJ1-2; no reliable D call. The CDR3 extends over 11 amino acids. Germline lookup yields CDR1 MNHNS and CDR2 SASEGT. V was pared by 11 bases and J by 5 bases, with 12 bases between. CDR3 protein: CAPSIPYGYTF. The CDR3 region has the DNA TGTGCCCCAAGCATACCGTATGGCTACACCTTC.

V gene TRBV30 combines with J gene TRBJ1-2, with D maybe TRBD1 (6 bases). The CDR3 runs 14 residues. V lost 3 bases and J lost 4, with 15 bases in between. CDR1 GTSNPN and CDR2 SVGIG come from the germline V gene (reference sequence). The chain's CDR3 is CAWRVGGNPYGYTF. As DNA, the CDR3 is TGTGCCTGGAGGGTGGGGGGCAACCCCTATGGCTACACCTTC.

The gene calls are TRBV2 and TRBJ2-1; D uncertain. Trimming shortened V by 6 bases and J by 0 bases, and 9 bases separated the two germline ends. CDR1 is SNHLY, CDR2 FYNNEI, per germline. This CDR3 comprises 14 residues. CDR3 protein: CASRPPSSYNEQFF. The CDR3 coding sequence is TGTGCCAGCAGGCCCCCCAGCTCCTACAATGAGCAGTTCTTC.

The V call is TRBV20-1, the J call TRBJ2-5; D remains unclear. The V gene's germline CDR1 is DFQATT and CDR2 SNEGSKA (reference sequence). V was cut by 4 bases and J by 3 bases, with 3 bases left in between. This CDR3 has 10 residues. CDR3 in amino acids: CSAKKETQYF. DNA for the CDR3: TGCAGTGCTAAGAAAGAGACCCAGTACTTC.

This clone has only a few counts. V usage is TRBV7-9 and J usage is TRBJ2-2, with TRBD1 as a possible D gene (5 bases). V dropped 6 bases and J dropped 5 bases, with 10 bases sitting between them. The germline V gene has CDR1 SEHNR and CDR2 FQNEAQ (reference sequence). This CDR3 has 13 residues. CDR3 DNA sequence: TGTGCCAGCAGTCCCGCAGGGACCGGGGAGCTGTTTTTT. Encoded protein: CASSPAGTGELFF.

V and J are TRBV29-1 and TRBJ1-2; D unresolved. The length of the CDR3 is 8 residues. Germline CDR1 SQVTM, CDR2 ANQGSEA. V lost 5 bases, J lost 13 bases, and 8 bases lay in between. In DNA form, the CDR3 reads TGCAGCGTTACGGGAGCCACCTTC. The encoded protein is CSVTGATF.

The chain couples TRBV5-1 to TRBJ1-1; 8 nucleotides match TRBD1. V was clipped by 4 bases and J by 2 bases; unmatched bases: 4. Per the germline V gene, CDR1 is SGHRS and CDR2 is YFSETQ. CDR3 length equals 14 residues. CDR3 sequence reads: CASSGQGLNTEAFF. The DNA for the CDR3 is TGCGCCAGCAGCGGACAGGGCCTCAACACTGAAGCTTTCTTT.

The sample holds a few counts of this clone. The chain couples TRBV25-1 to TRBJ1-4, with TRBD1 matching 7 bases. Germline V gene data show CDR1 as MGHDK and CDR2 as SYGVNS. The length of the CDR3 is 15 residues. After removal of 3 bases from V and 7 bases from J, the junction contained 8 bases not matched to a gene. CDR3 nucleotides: TGTGCCAGCAGTGATGGACAGGTTGTAAGTGAAAAACTGTTTTTT. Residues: CASSDGQVVSEKLFF.

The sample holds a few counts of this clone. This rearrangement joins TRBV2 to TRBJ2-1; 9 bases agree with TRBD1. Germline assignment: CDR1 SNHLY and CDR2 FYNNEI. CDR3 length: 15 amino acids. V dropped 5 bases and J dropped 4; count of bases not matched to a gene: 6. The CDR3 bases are TGTGCCAGCAGTTCCGCACAGGGGGCTTACAATGAGCAGTTCTTC. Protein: CASSSAQGAYNEQFF.

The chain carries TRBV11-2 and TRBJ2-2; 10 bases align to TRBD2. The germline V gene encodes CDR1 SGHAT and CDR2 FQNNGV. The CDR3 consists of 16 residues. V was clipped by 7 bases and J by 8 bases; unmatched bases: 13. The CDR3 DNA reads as TGTGCCAGCAATCCATGGGTAGCGGGGGGATCTGGGGAGCTGTTTTTT. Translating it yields CASNPWVAGGSGELFF.

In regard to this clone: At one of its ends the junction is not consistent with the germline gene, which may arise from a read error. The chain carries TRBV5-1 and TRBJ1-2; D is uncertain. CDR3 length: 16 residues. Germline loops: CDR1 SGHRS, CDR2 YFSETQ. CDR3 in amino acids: CASSLEAGLPSLGYTF. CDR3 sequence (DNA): TGCGCCAGCAGTTTGGAGGCAGGCCTACCTTCCTTAGGCTACACCTTC. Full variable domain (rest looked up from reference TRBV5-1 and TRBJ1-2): KAGVTQTPRYLIKTRGQQVTLSCSPISGHRSVSWYQQTPGQGLQFLFEYFSETQRNKGNFPGRFSGRQFSNSRSEMNVSTLELGDSALYLCASSLEAGLPSLGYTFGSGTRLTVV.

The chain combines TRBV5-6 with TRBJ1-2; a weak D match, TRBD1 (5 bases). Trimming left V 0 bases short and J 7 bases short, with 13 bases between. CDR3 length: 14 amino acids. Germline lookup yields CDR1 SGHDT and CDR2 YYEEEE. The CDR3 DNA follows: TGTGCCAGCAGCTTGGTGGGCAGGGAGGGTGGCTACACCTTC. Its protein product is CASSLVGREGGYTF.

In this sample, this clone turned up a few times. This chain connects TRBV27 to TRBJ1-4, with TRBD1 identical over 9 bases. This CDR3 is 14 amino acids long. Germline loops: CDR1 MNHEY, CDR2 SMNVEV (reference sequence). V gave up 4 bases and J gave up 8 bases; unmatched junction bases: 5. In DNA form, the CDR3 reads TGTGCCAGCAGTTCGGGACAGGGAGGCGAAAAACTGTTTTTT. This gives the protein CASSSGQGGEKLFF.

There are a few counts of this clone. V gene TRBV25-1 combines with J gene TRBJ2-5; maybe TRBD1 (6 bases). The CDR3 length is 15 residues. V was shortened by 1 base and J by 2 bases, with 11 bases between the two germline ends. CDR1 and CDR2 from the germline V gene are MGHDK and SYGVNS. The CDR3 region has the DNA TGTGCCAGCAGTGAATTGGGCAGGGGACAAGAGACCCAGTACTTC. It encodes CASSELGRGQETQYF.

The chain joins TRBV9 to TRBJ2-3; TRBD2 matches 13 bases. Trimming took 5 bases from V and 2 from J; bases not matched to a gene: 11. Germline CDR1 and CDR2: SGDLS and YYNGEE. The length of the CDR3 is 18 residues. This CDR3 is CASSGTSGVPSFTDTQYF. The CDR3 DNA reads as TGTGCCAGCAGTGGGACTAGCGGGGTCCCTTCCTTCACAGATACGCAGTATTTT.

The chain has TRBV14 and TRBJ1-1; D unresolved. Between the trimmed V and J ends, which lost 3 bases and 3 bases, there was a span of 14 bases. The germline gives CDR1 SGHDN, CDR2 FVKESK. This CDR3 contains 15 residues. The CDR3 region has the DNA TGTGCCAGCAGCCACGGTACGGACGGTTACACTGAAGCTTTCTTT. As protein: CASSHGTDGYTEAFF.

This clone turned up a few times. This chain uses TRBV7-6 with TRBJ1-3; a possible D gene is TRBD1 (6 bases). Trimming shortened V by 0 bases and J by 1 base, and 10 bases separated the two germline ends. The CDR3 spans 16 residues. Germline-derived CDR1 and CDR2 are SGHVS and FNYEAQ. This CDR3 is CASSLAPQGSGNTIYF. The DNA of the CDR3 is TGTGCCAGCAGCTTAGCCCCACAGGGTTCTGGAAACACCATATATTTT.